Listed here is a single TCR beta chain. Antigen: not known. Generated by immunoSEQ multiplex PCR, the TCRdb table keeps only in-frame clones and is missing some. This table has approximately 26,000 clones, roughly 82% appearing once. The CDR3 is made up of 13 amino acids. V lost 6 bases and J lost 5; bases outside the gene matches: 4. Germline V gene lookup returns CDR1 SGHTS and CDR2 YDEGEE. This sample was included in a study of graft-versus-host responses after intestinal transplantation. Sequenced here: unstimulated CD4+ T cells sorted from spleen or lymph node cells, sampled before intestinal transplant. The clonotype was recovered from a human donor who received an intestinal transplant. The gene calls are TRBV5-8 and TRBJ2-7, with 11 bases aligning to TRBD2. CDR3 residues: CASNSGRVDEQYF. The CDR3 bases are TGTGCCAGCAATAGCGGGAGGGTGGACGAGCAGTACTTC. The complete variable domain, with remaining parts taken from reference TRBV5-8 and TRBJ2-7, reads EAGVTQSPTHLIKTRGQQATLRCSPISGHTSVYWYQQALGLGLQFLLWYDEGEERNRGNFPPRFSGRQFPNYSSELNVNALELEDSALYLCASNSGRVDEQYFGPGTRLTVT.